Below are 4 T cell receptor beta chains sequenced from a single sample in a study of esophageal squamous cell carcinoma under preoperative chemotherapy. Using its own MiXCR run on the PCR reads, TCRdb lists one record per CDR3 protein. Of roughly 9,000 distinct CDR3 sequences listed, around half are singletons. This sample's time point: after preoperative PTX-NDP chemotherapy. The specimen was obtained from a patient given preoperative chemotherapy. The receptors stem from a human donor with esophageal squamous cell carcinoma. The donor label of this sample is uncertain.

This clonotype was detected a few times. The gene calls are TRBV3-1 and TRBJ2-1; D remains ambiguous. V was pared by 1 base and J by 2 bases, with 9 bases between. Germline V gene lookup returns CDR1 LGHDT and CDR2 YNNKEL (reference sequence). The CDR3 spans 15 residues. The CDR3 spells CASSQVSGPYNEQFF. The CDR3 nucleotides are TGTGCCAGCAGCCAAGTTTCCGGGCCCTACAATGAGCAGTTCTTC.

This clonotype was counted at least ten times. V and J are TRBV14 and TRBJ1-3; D not certain. From germline, CDR1 is SGHDN and CDR2 FVKESK. Trimming shortened V by 4 bases and J by 2 bases, and 12 bases separated the two germline ends. This CDR3 spans 15 amino acids. In DNA form, the CDR3 reads TGTGCCAGCAGCCTTAGCGGAACCCCTGGAAACACCATATATTTT. This gives the protein CASSLSGTPGNTIYF.

The table lists this clonotype with a few counts. The chain has TRBV6-1 and TRBJ2-2, with TRBD2 matching over 8 bases. There are 15 residues in the CDR3. J was trimmed by 6 bases and V by 6 bases; bases with no gene match: 9. The germline V gene encodes CDR1 MNHNS and CDR2 SASEGT. The CDR3 bases are TGTGCCAGCAGGATCCGGACTAGCTTGCCCGGGGAGCTGTTTTTT. This codes for CASRIRTSLPGELFF.

This clonotype was counted between two and nine times. This sequence joins TRBV18 and TRBJ2-5, with 9 bases aligning to TRBD1. The ends lost 6 bases at V and 11 bases at J; junction bases unmatched: 16. The CDR3 is made up of 15 amino acids. From germline, CDR1 is KGHSH and CDR2 LQKENI. The CDR3 protein is CASSPGTGIGNEQYF. DNA of the CDR3: TGTGCCAGCTCGCCAGGGACAGGGATCGGCAATGAGCAGTACTTC. Full variable domain (rest looked up from reference TRBV18 and TRBJ2-5): NAGVMQNPRHLVRRRGQEARLRCSPMKGHSHVYWYRQLPEEGLKFMVYLQKENIIDESGMPKERFSAEFPKEGPSILRIQQVVRGDSAAYFCASSPGTGIGNEQYFGPGTRLLVL.